These T cell receptor beta chains were read from a single sample in a study of control samples from healthy donors and cancer patients. This table comes from immunoSEQ multiplex PCR, and its TCRdb copy is limited to in-frame clones, with some not included. This sample carries approximately 100,000 clones, approximately 89% of them seen once, and the ten largest clones take under 25%. The source material was blood. Receptor source: a man in his thirties or forties in good health. Each CDR3 is given with its conserved first and last residue. A D gene is named only where the DNA matches it firmly. Clone size, where shown, is once, few, many, or a class for clones that have expanded.

cdr3_aa: CASSSSGGFGYTF
cdr3_nt: TGTGCCAGCAGTTCCTCGGGAGGGTTTGGCTACACCTTC
d_call: .
v_call: TRBV27
clone_size: few
j_call: TRBJ1-2

cdr3_aa: CASSSSGTAYYGYTF
cdr3_nt: TGTGCCAGCAGTTCGTCCGGGACAGCCTACTATGGCTACACCTTC
d_call: TRBD1
v_call: TRBV6-5
clone_size: .
j_call: TRBJ1-2

cdr3_aa: CASSQASQGYNEQFF
cdr3_nt: TGCGCCAGCAGCCAAGCCAGTCAGGGATACAATGAGCAGTTCTTC
d_call: .
v_call: TRBV4-1
clone_size: .
j_call: TRBJ2-1

cdr3_aa: CASSFGKPMRNEKLFF
cdr3_nt: TGTGCCAGCAGTTTTGGGAAACCTATGAGGAATGAAAAACTGTTTTTT
d_call: .
v_call: TRBV27
clone_size: .
j_call: TRBJ1-4

cdr3_aa: CASSTTGRKYGYTF
cdr3_nt: TGTGCCAGCAGCACGACAGGGAGGAAGTATGGCTACACCTTC
d_call: TRBD1
v_call: TRBV5-8
clone_size: .
j_call: TRBJ1-2

cdr3_aa: CASSLYTGRSSTDTQYF
cdr3_nt: TGTGCCAGCTCACTATACACAGGGCGTTCTAGCACAGATACGCAGTATTTT
d_call: .
v_call: TRBV18
clone_size: .
j_call: TRBJ2-3

cdr3_aa: CASSPQADTQYF
cdr3_nt: TGTGCCAGCAGCCCACAAGCAGATACGCAGTATTTT
d_call: .
v_call: TRBV11-2
clone_size: .
j_call: TRBJ2-3

cdr3_aa: CASSPHRGRPNTEAFF
cdr3_nt: TGTGCCAGCAGCCCCCACAGGGGGAGACCGAACACTGAAGCTTTCTTT
d_call: TRBD1
v_call: TRBV9
clone_size: .
j_call: TRBJ1-1

cdr3_aa: CASSSGTGERPQHF
cdr3_nt: TGTGCCAGCAGCTCGGGGACAGGGGAGAGACCCCAGCATTTT
d_call: TRBD1
v_call: TRBV5-8
clone_size: .
j_call: TRBJ1-5

cdr3_aa: CASSLSTGGFANTGELFF
cdr3_nt: TGTGCCAGCAGTTTATCGACGGGGGGATTCGCGAACACCGGGGAGCTGTTTTTT
d_call: TRBD2
v_call: TRBV27
clone_size: many
j_call: TRBJ2-2

cdr3_aa: CASSPFLVTRAGADTQYF
cdr3_nt: TGTGCCAGCTCACCATTTCTGGTTACTCGTGCGGGGGCAGATACGCAGTATTTT
d_call: TRBD2
v_call: TRBV18
clone_size: .
j_call: TRBJ2-3

cdr3_aa: CASSLAAPSGISYEQYF
cdr3_nt: TGCGCCAGCAGCCTTGCGGCGCCTAGCGGGATTTCCTACGAGCAGTACTTC
d_call: TRBD2
v_call: TRBV4-1
clone_size: .
j_call: TRBJ2-7

cdr3_aa: CASSEFEGAGARYNEQFF
cdr3_nt: TGTGCCAGCAGTGAATTCGAGGGAGCGGGGGCCCGCTACAATGAGCAGTTCTTC
d_call: TRBD2
v_call: TRBV25-1
clone_size: .
j_call: TRBJ2-1

cdr3_aa: CASTETGDQPQHF
cdr3_nt: TGTGCCAGCACCGAAACAGGGGATCAGCCCCAGCATTTT
d_call: TRBD1
v_call: TRBV28
clone_size: once
j_call: TRBJ1-5

cdr3_aa: CASRPGTSGNTGELFF
cdr3_nt: TGTGCCAGCAGGCCCGGGACTAGCGGGAACACCGGGGAGCTGTTTTTT
d_call: TRBD2
v_call: TRBV27
clone_size: .
j_call: TRBJ2-2

cdr3_aa: CAAKGGGNTGELFF
cdr3_nt: TGTGCCGCAAAAGGAGGGGGCAACACCGGGGAGCTGTTTTTT
d_call: .
v_call: TRBV28
clone_size: .
j_call: TRBJ2-2

cdr3_aa: CASSYTDRDGYTF
cdr3_nt: TGTGCCAGCAGCTATACCGACAGGGATGGCTACACCTTC
d_call: TRBD1
v_call: TRBV12-3/TRBV12-4
clone_size: .
j_call: TRBJ1-2

cdr3_aa: CASSVASGLAKNIQYF
cdr3_nt: TGTGCCAGCAGCGTCGCCTCAGGGCTAGCCAAAAACATTCAGTACTTC
d_call: .
v_call: TRBV5-4
clone_size: .
j_call: TRBJ2-4

cdr3_aa: CASSFVRATDTQYF
cdr3_nt: TGTGCCAGCAGTTTTGTCAGGGCCACAGATACGCAGTATTTT
d_call: .
v_call: TRBV27
clone_size: .
j_call: TRBJ2-3

cdr3_aa: CASSFSGGEYNEQFF
cdr3_nt: TGTGCCAGCAGTTTTTCGGGAGGGGAGTACAATGAGCAGTTCTTC
d_call: TRBD2
v_call: TRBV27
clone_size: .
j_call: TRBJ2-1

cdr3_aa: CASSQLEGRSTDTQYF
cdr3_nt: TGTGCCAGCAGCCAACTAGAAGGGAGGAGCACAGATACGCAGTATTTT
d_call: .
v_call: TRBV13
clone_size: .
j_call: TRBJ2-3

cdr3_aa: CASRGTGRDGANVLTF
cdr3_nt: TGTGCCAGTAGAGGGACAGGAAGGGATGGGGCCAACGTCCTGACTTTC
d_call: TRBD1
v_call: TRBV19
clone_size: once
j_call: TRBJ2-6

cdr3_aa: CASSRLATDTQYF
cdr3_nt: TGTGCCAGCTCACGGCTAGCCACAGATACGCAGTATTTT
d_call: .
v_call: TRBV18
clone_size: .
j_call: TRBJ2-3

cdr3_aa: CASSLAGGNEQYF
cdr3_nt: TGTGCCAGCAGCTTGGCCGGGGGAAACGAGCAGTACTTC
d_call: .
v_call: TRBV5-6
clone_size: .
j_call: TRBJ2-7

cdr3_aa: CASSSSGRNTGELFF
cdr3_nt: TGTGCCAGCAGCTCCTCGGGGAGGAACACCGGGGAGCTGTTTTTT
d_call: .
v_call: TRBV7-9
clone_size: .
j_call: TRBJ2-2

cdr3_aa: CASSVDRRHSGNTIYF
cdr3_nt: TGTGCCAGCAGCGTAGACCGCCGACACTCTGGAAACACCATATATTTT
d_call: .
v_call: TRBV9
clone_size: .
j_call: TRBJ1-3

cdr3_aa: CASRDPPGGTDTQYF
cdr3_nt: TGCGCCAGCAGAGACCCGCCGGGGGGCACAGATACGCAGTATTTT
d_call: .
v_call: TRBV10-2
clone_size: .
j_call: TRBJ2-3

cdr3_aa: CASSLYAGAGANVLTF
cdr3_nt: TGTGCCAGCAGCTTATATGCAGGGGCTGGGGCCAACGTCCTGACTTTC
d_call: .
v_call: TRBV7-6
clone_size: .
j_call: TRBJ2-6

cdr3_aa: CASSSATDWRQQFF
cdr3_nt: TGCGCCAGCAGCTCCGCTACGGACTGGCGGCAGCAGTTCTTC
d_call: .
v_call: TRBV5-1
clone_size: .
j_call: TRBJ2-1

cdr3_aa: CASSEDWSEAREGSNTGELFF
cdr3_nt: TGTGCCAGCAGTGAAGACTGGAGTGAAGCGAGGGAGGGGTCGAACACCGGGGAGCTGTTTTTT
d_call: TRBD2
v_call: TRBV2
clone_size: .
j_call: TRBJ2-2

cdr3_aa: CSVGWGSYEQYF
cdr3_nt: TGCAGCGTTGGTTGGGGATCCTACGAGCAGTACTTC
d_call: .
v_call: TRBV29-1
clone_size: many
j_call: TRBJ2-7

cdr3_aa: CASSKAPTRRKPQHF
cdr3_nt: TGTGCCAGCAGCAAAGCGCCGACCCGAAGGAAGCCCCAGCATTTT
d_call: .
v_call: TRBV21-1
clone_size: many
j_call: TRBJ1-5

cdr3_aa: CASSVEEGLGKNIQYF
cdr3_nt: TGTGCCAGCAGCGTAGAGGAGGGTCTGGGCAAAAACATTCAGTACTTC
d_call: .
v_call: TRBV9
clone_size: .
j_call: TRBJ2-4

cdr3_aa: CASSQRETVPYGYTF
cdr3_nt: TGTGCCAGCAGCCAGAGGGAGACAGTTCCCTATGGCTACACCTTC
d_call: .
v_call: TRBV3-1/TRBV3-2
clone_size: .
j_call: TRBJ1-2

cdr3_aa: CAWSDRRGDTQYF
cdr3_nt: TGTGCCTGGAGTGACCGAAGAGGCGATACGCAGTATTTT
d_call: .
v_call: TRBV30
clone_size: once
j_call: TRBJ2-3

cdr3_aa: CASSLPAGGSSTGELFF
cdr3_nt: TGTGCCAGCAGCTTACCAGCGGGGGGGTCGAGCACCGGGGAGCTGTTTTTT
d_call: TRBD2
v_call: TRBV7-8
clone_size: few
j_call: TRBJ2-2

cdr3_aa: CASSLLGDTDTQYF
cdr3_nt: TGTGCCAGCAGTTTATTAGGGGATACAGATACGCAGTATTTT
d_call: .
v_call: TRBV27
clone_size: .
j_call: TRBJ2-3

cdr3_aa: CASSLRQGDLGYTF
cdr3_nt: TGCGCCAGCAGCTTGAGGCAGGGGGACCTTGGCTACACCTTC
d_call: TRBD1
v_call: TRBV5-1
clone_size: .
j_call: TRBJ1-2

cdr3_aa: CAWSREQYQETQYF
cdr3_nt: TGTGCCTGGAGTCGGGAACAGTACCAAGAGACCCAGTACTTC
d_call: .
v_call: TRBV30
clone_size: .
j_call: TRBJ2-5

cdr3_aa: CAWSVGTMQETQYF
cdr3_nt: TGTGCCTGGAGTGTTGGAACAATGCAAGAGACCCAGTACTTC
d_call: .
v_call: TRBV30
clone_size: few
j_call: TRBJ2-5

cdr3_aa: CAITDSPVYGYTF
cdr3_nt: TGTGCCATCACAGACAGCCCGGTCTATGGCTACACCTTC
d_call: .
v_call: TRBV10-3
clone_size: .
j_call: TRBJ1-2

cdr3_aa: CASSFRDRGVGEQFF
cdr3_nt: TGTGCCAGCAGCTTTCGGGACAGGGGAGTCGGGGAGCAGTTCTTC
d_call: TRBD1
v_call: TRBV5-4
clone_size: .
j_call: TRBJ2-1

cdr3_aa: CSANDRGRTEAFF
cdr3_nt: TGCAGTGCTAATGACAGGGGAAGAACTGAAGCTTTCTTT
d_call: TRBD1
v_call: TRBV20-1
clone_size: .
j_call: TRBJ1-1

cdr3_aa: CASSVGHTDTQYF
cdr3_nt: TGCGCCAGCAGTGTGGGACACACAGATACGCAGTATTTT
d_call: .
v_call: TRBV10-1
clone_size: .
j_call: TRBJ2-3